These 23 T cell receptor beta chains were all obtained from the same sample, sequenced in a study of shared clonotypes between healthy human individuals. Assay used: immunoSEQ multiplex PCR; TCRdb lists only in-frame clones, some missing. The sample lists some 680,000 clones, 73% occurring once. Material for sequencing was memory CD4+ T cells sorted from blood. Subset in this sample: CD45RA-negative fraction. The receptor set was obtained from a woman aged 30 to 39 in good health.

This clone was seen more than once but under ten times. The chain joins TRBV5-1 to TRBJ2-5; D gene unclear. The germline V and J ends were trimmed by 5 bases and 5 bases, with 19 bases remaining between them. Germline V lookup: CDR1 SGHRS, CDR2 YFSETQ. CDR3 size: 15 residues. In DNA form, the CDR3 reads TGCGCCAGCAGACCCGACCTTGGTGGTGGGGAGACCCAGTACTTC. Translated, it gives CASRPDLGGGETQYF.

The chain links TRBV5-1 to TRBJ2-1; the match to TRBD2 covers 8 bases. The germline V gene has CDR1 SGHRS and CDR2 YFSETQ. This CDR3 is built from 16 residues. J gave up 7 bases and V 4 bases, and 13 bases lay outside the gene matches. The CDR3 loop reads CASSKGVAGPQNEQFF. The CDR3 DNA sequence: TGCGCCAGCAGCAAGGGAGTAGCGGGGCCACAGAATGAGCAGTTCTTC.

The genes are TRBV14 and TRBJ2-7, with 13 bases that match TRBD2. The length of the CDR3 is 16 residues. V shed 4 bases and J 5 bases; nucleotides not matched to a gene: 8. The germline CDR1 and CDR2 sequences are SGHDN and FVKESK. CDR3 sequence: CASSRRTSGSSDEQYF. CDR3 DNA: TGTGCCAGCAGCCGACGGACTAGCGGGAGCTCTGACGAGCAGTACTTC. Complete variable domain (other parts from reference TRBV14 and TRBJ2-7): EAGVTQFPSHSVIEKGQTVTLRCDPISGHDNLYWYRRVMGKEIKFLLHFVKESKQDESGMPNNRFLAERTGGTYSTLKVQPAELEDSGVYFCASSRRTSGSSDEQYFGPGTRLTVT.

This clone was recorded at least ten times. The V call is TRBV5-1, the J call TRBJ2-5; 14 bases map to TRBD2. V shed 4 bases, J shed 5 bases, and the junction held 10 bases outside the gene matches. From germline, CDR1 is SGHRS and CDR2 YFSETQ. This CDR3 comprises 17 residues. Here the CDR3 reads CASSRKGLAGDGETQYF. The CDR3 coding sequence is TGCGCCAGCAGCCGGAAGGGACTAGCGGGAGATGGGGAGACCCAGTACTTC.

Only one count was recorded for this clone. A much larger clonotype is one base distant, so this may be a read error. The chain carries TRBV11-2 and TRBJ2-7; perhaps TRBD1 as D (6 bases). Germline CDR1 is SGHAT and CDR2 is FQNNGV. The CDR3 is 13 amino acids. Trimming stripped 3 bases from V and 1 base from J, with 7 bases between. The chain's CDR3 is CASSFGQSYEQYF. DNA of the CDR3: TGTGCCAGCAGCTTCGGACAGTCCTACGAGCAGTACTTC.

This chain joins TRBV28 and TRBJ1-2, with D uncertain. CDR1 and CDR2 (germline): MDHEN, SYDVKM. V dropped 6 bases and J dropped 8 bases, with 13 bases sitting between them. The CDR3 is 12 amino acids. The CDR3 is CASSPRSWGYTF. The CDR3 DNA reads TGTGCCAGCAGCCCAAGGAGTTGGGGCTACACCTTC.

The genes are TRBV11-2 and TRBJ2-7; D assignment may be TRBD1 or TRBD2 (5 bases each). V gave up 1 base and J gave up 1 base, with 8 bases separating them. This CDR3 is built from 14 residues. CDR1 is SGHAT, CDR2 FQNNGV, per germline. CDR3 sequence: CASSLGDLSYEQYF. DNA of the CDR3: TGTGCCAGCAGCTTAGGGGACCTTTCCTACGAGCAGTACTTC.

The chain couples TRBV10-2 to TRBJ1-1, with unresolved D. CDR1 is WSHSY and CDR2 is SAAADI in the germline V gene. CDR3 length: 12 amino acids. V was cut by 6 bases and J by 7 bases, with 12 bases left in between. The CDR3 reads CASSPADREAFF. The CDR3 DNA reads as TGCGCCAGCAGCCCCGCGGACCGTGAAGCTTTCTTT.

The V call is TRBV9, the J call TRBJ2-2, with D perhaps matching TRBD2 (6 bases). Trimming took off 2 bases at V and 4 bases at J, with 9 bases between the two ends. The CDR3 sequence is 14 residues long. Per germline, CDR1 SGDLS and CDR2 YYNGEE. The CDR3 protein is CASSVTSTTGELFF. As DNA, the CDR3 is TGTGCCAGCAGCGTGACTAGTACCACCGGGGAGCTGTTTTTT.

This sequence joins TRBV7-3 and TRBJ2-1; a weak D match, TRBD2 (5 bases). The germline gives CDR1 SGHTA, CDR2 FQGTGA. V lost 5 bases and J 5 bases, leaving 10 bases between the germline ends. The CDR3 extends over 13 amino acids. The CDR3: CASSLGLHNEQFF. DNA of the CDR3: TGTGCCAGCAGCCTCGGACTTCACAATGAGCAGTTCTTC. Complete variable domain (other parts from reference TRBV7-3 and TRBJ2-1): GAGVSQTPSNKVTEKGKYVELRCDPISGHTALYWYRQSLGQGPEFLIYFQGTGAADDSGLPNDRFFAVRPEGSVSTLKIQRTERGDSAVYLCASSLGLHNEQFFGPGTRLTVL.

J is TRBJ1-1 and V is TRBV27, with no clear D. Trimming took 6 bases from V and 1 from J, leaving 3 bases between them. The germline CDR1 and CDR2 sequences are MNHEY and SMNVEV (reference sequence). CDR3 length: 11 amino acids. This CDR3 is CASRKNTEAFF. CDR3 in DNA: TGTGCCAGCAGGAAGAACACTGAAGCTTTCTTT.

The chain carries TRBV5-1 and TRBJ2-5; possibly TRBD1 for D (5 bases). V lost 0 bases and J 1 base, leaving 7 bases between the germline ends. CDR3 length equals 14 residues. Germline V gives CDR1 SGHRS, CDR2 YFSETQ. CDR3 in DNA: TGCGCCAGCAGCTTGGCGCAGGGCCAAGAGACCCAGTACTTC. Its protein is CASSLAQGQETQYF.

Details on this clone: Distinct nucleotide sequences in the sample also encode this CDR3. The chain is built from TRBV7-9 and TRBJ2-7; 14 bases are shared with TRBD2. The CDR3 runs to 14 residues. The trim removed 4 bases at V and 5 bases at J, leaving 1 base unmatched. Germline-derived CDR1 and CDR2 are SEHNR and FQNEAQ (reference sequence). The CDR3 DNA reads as TGTGCCAGCAGCTCGGGACTAGCGGGAGACGAGCAGTACTTC. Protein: CASSSGLAGDEQYF.

The CDR3: CASSQDGPGGREAFF. The CDR3 DNA sequence: TGCGCCAGCAGCCAAGACGGCCCGGGCGGCAGAGAAGCTTTCTTT. V usage is TRBV4-1 and J usage is TRBJ1-1; D uncertain. The CDR3 sequence is 15 residues long. V shed 0 bases and J shed 8 bases, with 16 bases lying between them. From germline, CDR1 is MGHRA and CDR2 YSYEKL.

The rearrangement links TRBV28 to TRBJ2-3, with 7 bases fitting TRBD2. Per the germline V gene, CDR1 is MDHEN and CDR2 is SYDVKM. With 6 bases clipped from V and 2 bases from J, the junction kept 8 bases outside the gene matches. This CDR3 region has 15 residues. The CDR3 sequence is CASSNPREVTDTQYF. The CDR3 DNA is TGTGCCAGCAGCAACCCCCGGGAGGTCACAGATACGCAGTATTTT.

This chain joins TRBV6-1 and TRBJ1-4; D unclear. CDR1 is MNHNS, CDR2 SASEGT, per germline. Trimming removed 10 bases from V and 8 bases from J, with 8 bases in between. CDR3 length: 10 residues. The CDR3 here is CATSWEKLFF. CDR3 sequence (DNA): TGTGCCACCTCATGGGAAAAACTGTTTTTT.

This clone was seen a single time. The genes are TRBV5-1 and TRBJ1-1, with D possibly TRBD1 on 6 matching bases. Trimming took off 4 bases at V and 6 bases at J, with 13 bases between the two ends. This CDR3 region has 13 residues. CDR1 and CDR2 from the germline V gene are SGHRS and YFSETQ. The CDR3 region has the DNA TGCGCCAGCAGCAATACAGGGCTTTCTGAAGCTTTCTTT. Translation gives CASSNTGLSEAFF.

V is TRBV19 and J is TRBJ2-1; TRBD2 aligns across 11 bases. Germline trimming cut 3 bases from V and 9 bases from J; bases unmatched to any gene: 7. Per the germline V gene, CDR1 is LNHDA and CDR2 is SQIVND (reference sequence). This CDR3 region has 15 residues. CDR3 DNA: TGTGCCAGTAGTATTGTAGCGGGAGGGCCCACTGAGCAGTTCTTC. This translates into CASSIVAGGPTEQFF.

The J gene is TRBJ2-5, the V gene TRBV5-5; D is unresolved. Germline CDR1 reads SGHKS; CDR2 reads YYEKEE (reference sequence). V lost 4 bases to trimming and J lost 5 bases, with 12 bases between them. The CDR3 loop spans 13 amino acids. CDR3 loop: CASSPSGYETQYF. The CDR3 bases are TGTGCCAGCAGCCCGTCGGGTTATGAGACCCAGTACTTC.

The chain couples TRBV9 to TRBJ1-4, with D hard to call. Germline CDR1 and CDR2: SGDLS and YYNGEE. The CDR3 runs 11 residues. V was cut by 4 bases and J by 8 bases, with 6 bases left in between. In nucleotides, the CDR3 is TGTGCCAGCAGCATAGGGGAAAAACTGTTTTTT. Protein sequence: CASSIGEKLFF.

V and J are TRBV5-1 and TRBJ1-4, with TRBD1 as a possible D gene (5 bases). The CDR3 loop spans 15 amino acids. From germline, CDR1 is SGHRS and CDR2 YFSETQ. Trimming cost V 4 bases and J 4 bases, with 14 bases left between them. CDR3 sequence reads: CASSGGTLNNEKLFF. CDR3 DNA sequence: TGCGCCAGCAGCGGAGGGACGCTAAATAATGAAAAACTGTTTTTT.

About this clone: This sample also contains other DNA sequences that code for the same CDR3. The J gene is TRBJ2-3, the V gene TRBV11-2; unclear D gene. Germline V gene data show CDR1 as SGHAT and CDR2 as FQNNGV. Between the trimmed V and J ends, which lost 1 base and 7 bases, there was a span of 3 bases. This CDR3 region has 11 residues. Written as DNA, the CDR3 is TGTGCCAGCAGCTTAGGTTATACGCAGTATTTT. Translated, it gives CASSLGYTQYF.

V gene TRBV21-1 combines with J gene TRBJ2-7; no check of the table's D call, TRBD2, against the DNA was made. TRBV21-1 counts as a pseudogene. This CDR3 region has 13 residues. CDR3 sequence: CASMEADAYEQYF. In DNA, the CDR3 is TGTGCCAGCATGGAGGCAGACGCCTACGAGCAGTACTTC.